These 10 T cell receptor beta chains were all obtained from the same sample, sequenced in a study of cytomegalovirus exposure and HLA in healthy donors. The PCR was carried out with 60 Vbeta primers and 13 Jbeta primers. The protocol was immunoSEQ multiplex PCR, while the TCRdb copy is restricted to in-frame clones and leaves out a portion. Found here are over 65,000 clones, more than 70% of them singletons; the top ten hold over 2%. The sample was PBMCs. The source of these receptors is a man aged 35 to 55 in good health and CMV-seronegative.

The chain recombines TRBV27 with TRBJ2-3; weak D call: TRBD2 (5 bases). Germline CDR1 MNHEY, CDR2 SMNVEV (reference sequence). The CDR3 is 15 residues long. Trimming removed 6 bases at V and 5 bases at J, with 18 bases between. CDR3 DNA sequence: TGTGCCAGCAGGGGAAGACCTCCTCGGGGAGATACGCAGTATTTT. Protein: CASRGRPPRGDTQYF.

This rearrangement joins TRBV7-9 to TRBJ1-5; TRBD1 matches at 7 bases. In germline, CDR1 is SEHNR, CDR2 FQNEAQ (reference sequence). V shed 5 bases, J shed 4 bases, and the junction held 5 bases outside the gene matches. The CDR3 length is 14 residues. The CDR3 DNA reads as TGTGCCAGCAGCCCCGGACAGGAAAATCAGCCCCAGCATTTT. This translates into CASSPGQENQPQHF.

CDR3 DNA: TGTGCCAGCAGCTTGGGGGGAATTAATTCACCCCTCCACTTT. Protein: CASSLGGINSPLHF. This chain links TRBV7-3 with TRBJ1-6, with D maybe TRBD1 (5 bases). The germline V gene encodes CDR1 SGHTA and CDR2 FQGTGA. V was shortened by 3 bases and J by 6 bases, with 9 bases between the two germline ends. The CDR3 length is 14 residues. Full variable domain (outside the CDR3, taken from reference TRBV7-3 and TRBJ1-6): GAGVSQTPSNKVTEKGKYVELRCDPISGHTALYWYRQSLGQGPEFLIYFQGTGAADDSGLPNDRFFAVRPEGSVSTLKIQRTERGDSAVYLCASSLGGINSPLHFGNGTRLTVT.

The CDR3 DNA sequence: TGTGCAAGTCGCTTTACGGTAGGACAGATTCGCTACACCTTC. It yields the protein CASRFTVGQIRYTF. The V call is TRBV12-2, the J call TRBJ1-2; no DNA check was done on the table's D call, TRBD1. TRBV12-2 is classified as a pseudogene. The CDR3 has 14 residues.

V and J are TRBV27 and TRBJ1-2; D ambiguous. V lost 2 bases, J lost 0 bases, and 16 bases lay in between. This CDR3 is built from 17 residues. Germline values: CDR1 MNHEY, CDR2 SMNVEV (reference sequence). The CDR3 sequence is CASSLKPPGGANYGYTF. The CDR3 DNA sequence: TGTGCCAGCAGTTTAAAGCCCCCCGGCGGAGCTAACTATGGCTACACCTTC.

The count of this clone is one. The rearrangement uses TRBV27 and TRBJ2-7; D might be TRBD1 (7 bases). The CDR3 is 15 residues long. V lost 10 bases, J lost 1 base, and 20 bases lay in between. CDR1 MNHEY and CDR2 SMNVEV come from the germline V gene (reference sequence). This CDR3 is CATTTAGQRSYEQYF. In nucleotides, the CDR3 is TGTGCCACCACCACGGCGGGACAGCGGTCCTACGAGCAGTACTTC.

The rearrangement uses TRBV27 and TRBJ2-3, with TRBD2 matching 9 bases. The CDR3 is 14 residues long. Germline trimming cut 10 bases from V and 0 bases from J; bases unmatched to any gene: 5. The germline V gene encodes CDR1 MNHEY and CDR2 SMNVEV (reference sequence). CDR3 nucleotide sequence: TGTGCCACCCAAACTAGCGGGAGCACAGATACGCAGTATTTT. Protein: CATQTSGSTDTQYF.

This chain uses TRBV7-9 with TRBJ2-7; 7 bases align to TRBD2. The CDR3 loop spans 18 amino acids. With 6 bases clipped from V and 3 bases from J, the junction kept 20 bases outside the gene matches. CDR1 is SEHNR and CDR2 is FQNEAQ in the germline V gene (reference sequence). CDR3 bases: TGTGCCAGCAGTTCTAGCGGACAAAAAACCACTATCAACTACGAGCAGTACTTC. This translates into CASSSSGQKTTINYEQYF.

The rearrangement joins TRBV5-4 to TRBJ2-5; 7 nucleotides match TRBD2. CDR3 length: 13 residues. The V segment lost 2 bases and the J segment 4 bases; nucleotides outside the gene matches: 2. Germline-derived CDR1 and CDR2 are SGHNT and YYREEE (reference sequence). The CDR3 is CASSLAGRETQYF. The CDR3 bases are TGTGCCAGCAGCTTAGCGGGAAGAGAGACCCAGTACTTC.

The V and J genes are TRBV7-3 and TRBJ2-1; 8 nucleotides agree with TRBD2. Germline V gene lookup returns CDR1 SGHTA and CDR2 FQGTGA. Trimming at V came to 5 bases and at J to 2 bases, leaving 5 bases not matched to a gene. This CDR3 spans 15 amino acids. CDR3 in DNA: TGTGCCAGCAGCCCCGGGACTAGAGCCTACAATGAGCAGTTCTTC. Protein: CASSPGTRAYNEQFF.